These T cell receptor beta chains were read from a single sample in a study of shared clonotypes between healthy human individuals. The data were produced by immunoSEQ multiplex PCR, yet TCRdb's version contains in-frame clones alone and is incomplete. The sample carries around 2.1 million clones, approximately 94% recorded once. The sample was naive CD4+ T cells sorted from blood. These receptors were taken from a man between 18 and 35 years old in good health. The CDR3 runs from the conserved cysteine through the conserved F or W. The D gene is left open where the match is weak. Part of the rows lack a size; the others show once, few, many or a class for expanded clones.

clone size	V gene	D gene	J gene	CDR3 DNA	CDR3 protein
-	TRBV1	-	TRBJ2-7	TGCACCAGCAGCCATTCCTCAACTTGGCGGGAGCCTCCCTACGAGCAGTACTTC	CTSSHSSTWREPPYEQYF
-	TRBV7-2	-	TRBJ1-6	TGTGCCAGCAGCCCATCACAGTATAATTCACCCCTCCACTTT	CASSPSQYNSPLHF
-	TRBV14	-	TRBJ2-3	TGTGCCAGCAGCCGGCGGGGTTCAGATACGCAGTATTTT	CASSRRGSDTQYF
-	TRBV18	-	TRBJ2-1	TGTGCCAGCTCACCAAGCCAGCTTAATGAGCAGTTCTTC	CASSPSQLNEQFF
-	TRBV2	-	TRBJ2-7	TGTGCCAGCAGACCCCGACAGGGACTCTCCTACGAGCAGTACTTC	CASRPRQGLSYEQYF
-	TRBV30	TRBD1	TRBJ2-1	TGTGCCTGGAGTGTACCGCCGACAGGGTCGACCTACAATGAGCAGTTCTTC	CAWSVPPTGSTYNEQFF
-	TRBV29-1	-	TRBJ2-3	TGCAGCGTTGAACGGGGGGCTAGCACAGATACGCAGTATTTT	CSVERGASTDTQYF
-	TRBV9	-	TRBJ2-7	TGTGCCAGCAGCGTAGGTCTAGGGGCCTCCTACGAGCAGTACTTC	CASSVGLGASYEQYF
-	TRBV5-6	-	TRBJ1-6	TGTGCCAGCAGCTTGGTAGAGGGGCCCAGGCCCCTCCACTTT	CASSLVEGPRPLHF
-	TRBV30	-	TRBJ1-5	TGTGCCTGGAATGTGGAACGTCAGCCCCAGCATTTT	CAWNVERQPQHF
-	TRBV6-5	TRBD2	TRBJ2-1	TGTGCCAGCAAAGAAAGCGGGAGAGGGGCCGGTGAGCAGTTCTTC	CASKESGRGAGEQFF
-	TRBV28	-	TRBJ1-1	TGTGCCAGCAGTTGGGGGGAGGGCAGGCGATACACTGAAGCTTTCTTT	CASSWGEGRRYTEAFF
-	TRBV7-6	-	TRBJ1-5	TGTGCCAGCAGCTTAGGACCTGTCCATAGCAATCAGCCCCAGCATTTT	CASSLGPVHSNQPQHF
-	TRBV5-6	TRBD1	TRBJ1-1	TGTGCCAGCAGCTTGGGGCAGGGGGACATGAACACTGAAGCTTTCTTT	CASSLGQGDMNTEAFF
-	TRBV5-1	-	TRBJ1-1	TGCGCCAGCAGCTTGGGTTCCGGGGACACTGAAGCTTTCTTT	CASSLGSGDTEAFF
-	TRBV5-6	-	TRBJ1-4	TGTGCCAGCAGCGAACAGCTTAATGAAAAACTGTTTTTT	CASSEQLNEKLFF
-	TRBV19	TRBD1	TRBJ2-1	TGTGCCAGTAGTTCGATAAGGGACAGGGATAAAAATGAGCAGTTCTTC	CASSSIRDRDKNEQFF
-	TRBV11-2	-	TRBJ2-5	TGTGCCAGCAGCTTTTTCGGGGGTATAGGAGAGACCCAGTACTTC	CASSFFGGIGETQYF
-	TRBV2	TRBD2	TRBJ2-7	TGTGCCAGCAGTGTAGCGGGGCGGGGGTCGGTCCACGAGCAGTACTTC	CASSVAGRGSVHEQYF
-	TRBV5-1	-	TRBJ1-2	TGCGCCAGCAGCTTGGCGGGTGGATCGGGTGGCTACACCTTC	CASSLAGGSGGYTF
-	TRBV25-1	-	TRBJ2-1	TGTGCCAGCAGTGGGGCAGGACAATTCGAGCAGTTCTTC	CASSGAGQFEQFF
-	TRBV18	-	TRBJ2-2	TGTGCCAGCTCACCACCCCCCCCGAGGTCCGGGCTGTTTTTT	CASSPPPPRSGLFF
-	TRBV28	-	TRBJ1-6	TGTGCCAGCAAGCCCCAGGGTGCCTATAATTCACCCCTCCACTTT	CASKPQGAYNSPLHF
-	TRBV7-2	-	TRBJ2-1	TGTGCCAGCAGCTTGGCCGGGACCTACAATGAGCAGTTCTTC	CASSLAGTYNEQFF
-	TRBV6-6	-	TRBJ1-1	TGTGCCACCAGTGGGACGAGGGGGGCTGAAGCTTTCTTT	CATSGTRGAEAFF
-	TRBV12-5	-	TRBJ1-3	TGTGCTAGTGGTTTAGAGCCAGGGTCGGGTCTCGGAAACACCATATATTTT	CASGLEPGSGLGNTIYF
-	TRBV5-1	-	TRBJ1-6	TGCGCCAGCAGCTTGGAAGGGAGCTCCTATAATTCACCCCTCCACTTT	CASSLEGSSYNSPLHF
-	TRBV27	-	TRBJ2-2	TGTGCCAGCAGTTTATCCAGGGTATTGGGGGAGCTGTTTTTT	CASSLSRVLGELFF
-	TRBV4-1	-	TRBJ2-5	TGCGCCAGCAGCCAAGATCTCGTGGGGGTTGGGGAGACCCAGTACTTC	CASSQDLVGVGETQYF
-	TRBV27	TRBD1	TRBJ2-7	TGTGCCAGCAGGACAGGGACACGGGCCGAGCAGTACTTC	CASRTGTRAEQYF
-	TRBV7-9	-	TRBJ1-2	TGTGCCAGCAGCTTTCCGCGGGGGGCCCTCCCCGTTAAAGGCTACACCTTC	CASSFPRGALPVKGYTF
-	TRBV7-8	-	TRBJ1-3	TGTGCCAGCAGCTTAGGGACTGGAAACACCATATATTTT	CASSLGTGNTIYF
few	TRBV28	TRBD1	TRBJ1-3	TGTGCCAGCTACAGGGGCAAGGCTGGAAACACCATATATTTT	CASYRGKAGNTIYF
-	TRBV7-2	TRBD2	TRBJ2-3	TGTGCCAGCAGCTTAAAGCGGGGGAGTGGGGTTGAAGATACGCAGTATTTT	CASSLKRGSGVEDTQYF
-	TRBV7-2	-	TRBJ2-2	TGTGCCAGCAGGAGGGATAGCCTCACCGGGGAGCTGTTTTTT	CASRRDSLTGELFF
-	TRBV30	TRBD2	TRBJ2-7	TGTGCCTGGAGTTTGACTAGCGGGAGGTACGAGCAGTACTTC	CAWSLTSGRYEQYF
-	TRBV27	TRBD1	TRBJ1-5	TGTGCCAGCAGTCTCGCCGGGACAGGGTTTGGCAATCAGCCCCAGCATTTT	CASSLAGTGFGNQPQHF
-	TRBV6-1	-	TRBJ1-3	TGTGCCAGCAGTGAAAGTCGGTTCTCTGGAAACACCATATATTTT	CASSESRFSGNTIYF
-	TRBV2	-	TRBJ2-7	TGTGCCAGCAGGGTTAGCGGCTCCTACGAGCAGTACTTC	CASRVSGSYEQYF
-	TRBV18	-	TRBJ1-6	TGTGCCAGCTCACCACGGTTGGGGGGTTATAATTCACCCCTCCACTTT	CASSPRLGGYNSPLHF